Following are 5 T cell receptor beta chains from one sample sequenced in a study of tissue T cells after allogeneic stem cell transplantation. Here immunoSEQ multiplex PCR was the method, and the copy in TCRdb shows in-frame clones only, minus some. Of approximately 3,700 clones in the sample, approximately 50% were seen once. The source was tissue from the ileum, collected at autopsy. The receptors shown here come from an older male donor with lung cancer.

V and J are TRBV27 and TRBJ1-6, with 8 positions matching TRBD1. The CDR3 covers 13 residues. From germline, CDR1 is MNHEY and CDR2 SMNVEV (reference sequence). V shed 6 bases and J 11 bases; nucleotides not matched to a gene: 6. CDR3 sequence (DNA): TGTGCCAGCAGCGGACAGGGTTGGACACCCCTCCACTTT. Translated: CASSGQGWTPLHF.

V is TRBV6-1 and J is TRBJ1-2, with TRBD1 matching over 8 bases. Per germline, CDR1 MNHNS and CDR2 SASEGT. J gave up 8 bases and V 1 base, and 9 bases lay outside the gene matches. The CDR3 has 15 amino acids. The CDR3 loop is CASSEGSGTGGGYTF. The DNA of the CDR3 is TGTGCCAGCAGTGAAGGCTCCGGGACAGGAGGCGGCTACACCTTC.

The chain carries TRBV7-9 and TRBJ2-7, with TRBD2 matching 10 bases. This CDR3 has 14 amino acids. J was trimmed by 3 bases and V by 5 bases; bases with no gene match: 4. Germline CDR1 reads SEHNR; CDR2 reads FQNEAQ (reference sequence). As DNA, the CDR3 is TGTGCCAGCAGCAATAGCGGGGGGAACTACGAGCAGTACTTC. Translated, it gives CASSNSGGNYEQYF.

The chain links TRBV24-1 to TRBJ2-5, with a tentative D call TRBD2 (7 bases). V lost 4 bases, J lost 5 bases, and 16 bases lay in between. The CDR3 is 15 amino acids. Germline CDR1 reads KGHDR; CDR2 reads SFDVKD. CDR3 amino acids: CATSDSRGPGETQYF. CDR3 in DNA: TGTGCCACCAGTGACTCGCGGGGGCCGGGTGAGACCCAGTACTTC.

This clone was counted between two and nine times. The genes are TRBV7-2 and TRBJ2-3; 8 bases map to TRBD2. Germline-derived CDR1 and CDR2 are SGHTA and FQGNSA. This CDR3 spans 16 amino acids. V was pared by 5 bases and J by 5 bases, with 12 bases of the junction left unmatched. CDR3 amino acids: CASSELAGSPLDTQYF. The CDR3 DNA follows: TGTGCCAGCAGCGAATTAGCGGGGAGCCCTTTAGATACGCAGTATTTT.